Listed below are T cell receptor beta chains from one sample, sequenced in a study of OX40 agonist ivuxolimab in advanced cancers. Data came from immunoSEQ multiplex PCR; TCRdb stores just in-frame clones and leaves some out. Among about 82,000 clones listed, approximately 92% were seen once. Sample: CD4+ or CD8+ T cells sorted from blood, taken in a trial of the OX40 agonist ivuxolimab. The receptor source for this set is an adult with an advanced solid tumor such as melanoma, head and neck, liver or kidney cancer. Both conserved end residues are trimmed from each CDR3.

v_gene: TRBV10-1; j_gene: TRBJ1-6; len: 12; CDR3aa: ASSDGPVNSPLH
v_gene: TRBV5-1; j_gene: TRBJ2-3; len: 14; CDR3aa: ASSAAQGFFTDTQY
v_gene: TRBV30; j_gene: TRBJ1-1; len: 12; CDR3aa: AWNPQLMNTEAF
v_gene: TRBV11-3; j_gene: TRBJ1-1; len: 10; CDR3aa: ASSFPAGEAF
v_gene: TRBV18; j_gene: TRBJ2-1; len: 16; CDR3aa: ASSPRGQWASSYNEQF
v_gene: TRBV10-3; j_gene: TRBJ1-5; len: 12; CDR3aa: AIRSGQGDQPQH
v_gene: TRBV18; j_gene: TRBJ1-2; len: 13; CDR3aa: ASSHGTGGDYGYT
v_gene: TRBV21-1; j_gene: TRBJ2-1; len: 22; CDR3aa: ASKSPEFSSLSGGRRSTYNEQF
v_gene: TRBV19; j_gene: TRBJ2-5; len: 16; CDR3aa: ASSADTDTGRKQETQY
v_gene: TRBV2; j_gene: TRBJ1-1; len: 13; CDR3aa: ASSWTGGPNTEAF
v_gene: TRBV6-6; j_gene: TRBJ1-1; len: 10; CDR3aa: ASSYENTEAF
v_gene: TRBV30; j_gene: TRBJ2-2; len: 14; CDR3aa: AWSSRGGHDTGELF
v_gene: TRBV7-9; j_gene: TRBJ2-3; len: 13; CDR3aa: ASSSQRTGTDTQY
v_gene: TRBV11-2; j_gene: TRBJ1-2; len: 11; CDR3aa: ASSLFGNYGYT
v_gene: TRBV2; j_gene: TRBJ1-5; len: 13; CDR3aa: ASSATEYSNQPQH